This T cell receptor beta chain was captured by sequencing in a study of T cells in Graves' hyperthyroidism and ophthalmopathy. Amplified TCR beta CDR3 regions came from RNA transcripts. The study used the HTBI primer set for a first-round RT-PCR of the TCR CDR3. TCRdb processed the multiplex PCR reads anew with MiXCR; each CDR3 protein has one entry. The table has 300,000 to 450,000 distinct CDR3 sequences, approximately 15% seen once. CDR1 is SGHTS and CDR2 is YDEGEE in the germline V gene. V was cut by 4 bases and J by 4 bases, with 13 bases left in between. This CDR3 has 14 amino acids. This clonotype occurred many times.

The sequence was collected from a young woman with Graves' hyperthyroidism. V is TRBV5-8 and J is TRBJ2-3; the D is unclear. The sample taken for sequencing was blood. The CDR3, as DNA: TGTGCCAGCAGCGCCCTCGGCGGACCAGATACGCAGTATTTT. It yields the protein CASSALGGPDTQYF.